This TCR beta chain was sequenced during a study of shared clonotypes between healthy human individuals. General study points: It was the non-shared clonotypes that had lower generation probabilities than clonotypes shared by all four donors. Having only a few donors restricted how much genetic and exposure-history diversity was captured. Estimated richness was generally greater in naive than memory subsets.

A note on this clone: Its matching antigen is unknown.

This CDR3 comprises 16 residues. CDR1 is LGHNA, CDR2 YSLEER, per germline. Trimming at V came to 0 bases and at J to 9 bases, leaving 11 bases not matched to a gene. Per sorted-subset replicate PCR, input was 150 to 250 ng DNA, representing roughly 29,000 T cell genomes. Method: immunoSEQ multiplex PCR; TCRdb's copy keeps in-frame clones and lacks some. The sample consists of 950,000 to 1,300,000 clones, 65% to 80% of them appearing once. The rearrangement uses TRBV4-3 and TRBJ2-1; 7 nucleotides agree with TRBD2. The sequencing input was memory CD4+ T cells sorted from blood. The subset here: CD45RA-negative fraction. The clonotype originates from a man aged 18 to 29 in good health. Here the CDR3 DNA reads TGCGCCAGCAGCCAAGATCCTAGCGGCCCAATAGGTGAGCAGTTCTTC. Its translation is CASSQDPSGPIGEQFF.